The 21 T cell receptor beta chains below come from one sample, sequenced in a study of blood T cell repertoires in COVID-19. Some clones are missing from TCRdb's copy, which holds only in-frame ones; the method was immunoSEQ multiplex PCR. The table lists more than 150,000 clones, 85% to 95% of them singletons. The material sequenced was peripheral blood. These receptors came from a man younger than 45 with COVID-19, enrolled during active disease.

V and J are TRBV6-5 and TRBJ2-4, with 10 bases fitting TRBD1. Germline lookup yields CDR1 MNHEY and CDR2 SVGAGI. This CDR3 is 14 amino acids long. With V trimmed by 10 bases and J by 8 bases, 11 bases remained unmatched. The CDR3, as DNA: TGTGCCATCGGGACAGGGGAAAGTGTTGACATTCAGTACTTC. Amino acid sequence: CAIGTGESVDIQYF.

The J gene is TRBJ1-1, the V gene TRBV19; D might be TRBD1 (6 bases). This CDR3 has 15 residues. CDR1 is LNHDA and CDR2 is SQIVND in the germline V gene (reference sequence). The germline V and J ends were trimmed by 5 bases and 3 bases, with 16 bases remaining between them. This chain's CDR3 is CASSSPGTPYTEAFF. CDR3 nucleotides: TGTGCCAGTAGTTCCCCCGGGACACCTTACACTGAAGCTTTCTTT. The full variable domain, rest sourced from reference TRBV19 and TRBJ1-1, is DGGITQSPKYLFRKEGQNVTLSCEQNLNHDAMYWYRQDPGQGLRLIYYSQIVNDFQKGDIAEGYSVSREKKESFPLTVTSAQKNPTAFYLCASSSPGTPYTEAFFGQGTRLTVV.

The J gene is TRBJ2-1, the V gene TRBV5-4; TRBD2 agrees at 8 bases. V trimming: 0 bases; J trimming: 0 bases; junction bases outside the gene matches: 2. The CDR3 spans 16 residues. Per the germline V gene, CDR1 is SGHNT and CDR2 is YYREEE (reference sequence). CDR3 nucleotides: TGTGCCAGCAGCTTGGCCGCGGGGGGCTCCTACAATGAGCAGTTCTTC. As protein: CASSLAAGGSYNEQFF.

The chain carries TRBV29-1 and TRBJ2-5, with 7 bases identical to TRBD2. V was clipped by 3 bases and J by 0 bases; unmatched bases: 13. CDR1 and CDR2 (germline): SQVTM, ANQGSEA. This CDR3 spans 17 amino acids. CDR3 loop: CSVDPFQASGNQETQYF. The CDR3 coding sequence is TGCAGCGTTGATCCCTTCCAGGCTAGCGGAAACCAAGAGACCCAGTACTTC.

The chain has TRBV4-1 and TRBJ1-4; TRBD1 agrees at 10 bases. This CDR3 contains 15 residues. The V and J ends lost 0 bases and 11 bases, in that order; junction bases with no gene match: 6. Per germline, CDR1 MGHRA and CDR2 YSYEKL. CDR3 loop: CASSQDPGTGVKLFF. The DNA for the CDR3 is TGCGCCAGCAGCCAAGATCCGGGGACAGGGGTTAAACTGTTTTTT.

In this sample, this clone turned up a few times. The same CDR3 is also encoded by other DNA sequences in this sample. V gene TRBV27 combines with J gene TRBJ1-5; 7 bases agree with TRBD1. Germline CDR1 MNHEY, CDR2 SMNVEV (reference sequence). The CDR3 loop spans 14 amino acids. Trimming cost V 4 bases and J 6 bases; bases outside gene matches: 6. CDR3 loop: CASSSRQGRQPQHF. The CDR3 DNA follows: TGTGCCAGCAGTTCCCGACAGGGTCGTCAGCCCCAGCATTTT.

This chain connects TRBV5-1 to TRBJ1-1, with TRBD1 matching over 9 bases. The CDR3 extends over 13 amino acids. V trimming: 6 bases; J trimming: 5 bases; junction bases outside the gene matches: 5. Germline assignment: CDR1 SGHRS and CDR2 YFSETQ. The CDR3 bases are TGCGCCAGCAAGACAGGGGGTAGGACTGAAGCTTTCTTT. Translated, it gives CASKTGGRTEAFF.

The chain is built from TRBV23-1 and TRBJ1-5; D may be TRBD1 (5 bases). TRBV23-1 is known as an ORF, though its function is uncertain. The CDR3 runs to 17 residues. Trimming took 4 bases from V and 4 from J, leaving 20 bases between them. In DNA, the CDR3 is TGCGCCAGCAGTCGCCATCCCGGGGGGGGGATGAATCAGCCCCAGCATTTT. Amino acids: CASSRHPGGGMNQPQHF.

The chain's CDR3 is CASSRREETATGELFF. CDR3 nucleotide sequence: TGTGCCAGCAGCCGAAGAGAGGAGACAGCGACCGGGGAGCTGTTTTTT. The chain employs TRBV11-2 and TRBJ2-2; the D gene is possibly TRBD1 (5 bases). Trimming shortened V by 5 bases and J by 5 bases, and 18 bases separated the two germline ends. The germline V gene encodes CDR1 SGHAT and CDR2 FQNNGV. There are 16 residues in the CDR3.

The chain employs TRBV10-2 and TRBJ1-5, with D tentatively TRBD1 (5 bases). The CDR3 runs to 13 residues. Germline loops: CDR1 WSHSY, CDR2 SAAADI. V was cut by 7 bases and J by 2 bases, with 9 bases left in between. CDR3 region: CASKGPGNQPQHF. CDR3 DNA sequence: TGCGCCAGCAAGGGGCCTGGCAATCAGCCCCAGCATTTT.

The V call is TRBV5-4, the J call TRBJ1-1; 7 bases are shared with TRBD1. CDR1 and CDR2 from the germline V gene are SGHNT and YYREEE (reference sequence). The CDR3 extends over 13 amino acids. J lost 6 bases, V lost 4 bases, and 6 bases had no gene match. As DNA, the CDR3 is TGTGCCAGCAGCCGAGGGGGCACGGCTGAAGCTTTCTTT. It is translated as CASSRGGTAEAFF.

The chain joins TRBV9 to TRBJ1-2, with D tentatively TRBD1 (6 bases). Trimming stripped 2 bases from V and 3 bases from J, with 17 bases between. The CDR3 is 16 amino acids. Germline loops: CDR1 SGDLS, CDR2 YYNGEE. The CDR3 DNA reads TGTGCCAGCAGCGTCGACCCGGGACACTCGGACTATGGCTACACCTTC. This codes for CASSVDPGHSDYGYTF.

This chain joins TRBV21-1 and TRBJ1-1; TRBD1, the table's D call, was not compared with the DNA. TRBV21-1 is tagged as a pseudogene. CDR3 size: 15 residues. CDR3 nucleotide sequence: TGTGCCAGCCAAAAGGGGGAGTCGGGGAACACTGAAGCTTTCTTT. It codes for CASQKGESGNTEAFF.

The rearrangement uses TRBV19 and TRBJ1-5; a weak D match, TRBD1 (6 bases). Germline CDR1 and CDR2: LNHDA and SQIVND (reference sequence). This CDR3 has 15 amino acids. Trimming pared 3 bases from V and 3 bases from J, leaving 12 bases between. CDR3 residues: CASSMDRKINQPQHF. CDR3 DNA sequence: TGTGCCAGTAGTATGGACAGAAAAATCAATCAGCCCCAGCATTTT.

This clone was picked up one time. The rearrangement links TRBV10-1 to TRBJ2-1; TRBD2 agrees at 11 bases. The germline gives CDR1 WNHNN, CDR2 SYGVQD (reference sequence). The length of the CDR3 is 16 residues. The trim removed 0 bases at V and 3 bases at J, leaving 1 base unmatched. CDR3 residues: CASSESGTSGYNEQFF. The CDR3 DNA reads as TGCGCCAGCAGTGAGTCCGGGACTAGCGGCTACAATGAGCAGTTCTTC.

The chain joins TRBV4-1 to TRBJ2-7; TRBD1 matches at 7 bases. Looked up from germline, CDR1 is MGHRA and CDR2 is YSYEKL. There are 15 residues in the CDR3. The V gene end was trimmed by 4 bases and the J gene end by 1 base; junction bases not matched to a gene: 7. The CDR3: CASSRDRDRSYEQYF. In DNA, the CDR3 is TGCGCCAGCAGCCGTGACAGGGACCGTTCCTACGAGCAGTACTTC.

This clone showed up just once. The gene calls are TRBV5-4 and TRBJ2-5; D possibly corresponds to TRBD1 (5 bases). CDR1 is SGHNT and CDR2 is YYREEE in the germline V gene (reference sequence). This CDR3 region has 14 residues. V lost 0 bases to trimming and J lost 2 bases, with 8 bases between them. The CDR3 region has the DNA TGTGCCAGCAGCTTGGCAGCAGGGCAAGAGACCCAGTACTTC. As protein: CASSLAAGQETQYF.

The gene calls are TRBV3-1 (or the pseudogene TRBV3-2) and TRBJ1-5; D is possibly TRBD1 (5 bases). The germline V gene encodes CDR1 LGHDT and CDR2 YNNKEL (reference sequence). The CDR3 is 14 residues long. V was pared by 8 bases and J by 6 bases, with 17 bases between. The CDR3 reads CASGRGGGAQPQHF. CDR3 DNA: TGTGCCAGCGGCCGTGGGGGAGGGGCTCAGCCCCAGCATTTT.

The chain links TRBV5-4 to TRBJ1-4; TRBD1 matches 8 bases. The germline V gene has CDR1 SGHNT and CDR2 YYREEE (reference sequence). The CDR3 extends over 14 amino acids. J was trimmed by 4 bases and V by 4 bases; bases with no gene match: 3. As DNA, the CDR3 is TGTGCCAGCAGCCGACAGGGGAGTAATGAAAAACTGTTTTTT. Amino acids: CASSRQGSNEKLFF.

V is TRBV9 and J is TRBJ2-5; no clear D gene. Germline loops: CDR1 SGDLS, CDR2 YYNGEE. V lost 2 bases and J 1 base, leaving 15 bases between the germline ends. The CDR3 is 16 residues long. The chain's CDR3 is CASSVLPDTIQETQYF. In DNA form, the CDR3 reads TGTGCCAGCAGCGTCCTCCCTGACACCATCCAAGAGACCCAGTACTTC.

This sequence joins TRBV4-1 and TRBJ1-2; D might be TRBD1 (5 bases). The V gene's germline CDR1 is MGHRA and CDR2 YSYEKL. Trimming removed 3 bases from V and 4 bases from J, with 21 bases in between. CDR3 length equals 17 residues. CDR3 sequence reads: CASSHVNPGREGYGYTF. CDR3 nucleotide sequence: TGCGCCAGCAGCCACGTTAATCCGGGACGGGAGGGCTATGGCTACACCTTC.